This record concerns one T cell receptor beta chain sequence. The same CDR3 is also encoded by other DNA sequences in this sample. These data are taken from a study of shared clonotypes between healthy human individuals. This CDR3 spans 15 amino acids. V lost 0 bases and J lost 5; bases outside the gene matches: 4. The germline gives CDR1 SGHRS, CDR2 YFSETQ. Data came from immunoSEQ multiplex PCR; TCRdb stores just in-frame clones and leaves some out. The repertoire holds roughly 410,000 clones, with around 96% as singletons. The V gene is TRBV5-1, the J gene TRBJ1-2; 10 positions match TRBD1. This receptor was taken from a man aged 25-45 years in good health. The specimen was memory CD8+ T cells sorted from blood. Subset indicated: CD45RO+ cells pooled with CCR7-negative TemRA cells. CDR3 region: CASSLGDRGGYGYTF. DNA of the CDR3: TGCGCCAGCAGCTTGGGGGACAGGGGCGGATATGGCTACACCTTC.